Listed below are T cell receptor beta chains from one sample, sequenced in a study of cytomegalovirus exposure and HLA in healthy donors. TCRdb's table, derived via immunoSEQ multiplex PCR, lists solely in-frame clones and lacks some. The table includes about 170,000 clones, more than 60% detected once. Sequenced: PBMCs. Source of these receptors: a human donor in good health. The CDR3 runs from the conserved cysteine through the conserved F or W. The D gene is left open where the match is weak. Size is stated for part of the rows, as once, few or many counts, or as a class when the clone is expanded.

cdr3_aa cdr3_nt v_call d_call j_call clone_size
CASRKGRTSGGHSSTDTQYF TGTGCCAGCAGGAAGGGTCGGACTAGCGGGGGGCACTCTAGCACAGATACGCAGTATTTT TRBV2 TRBD2 TRBJ2-3 -
CASSSTTGGSTDTQYF TGTGCCAGCAGCTCTACGACAGGGGGAAGCACAGATACGCAGTATTTT TRBV7-9 TRBD1 TRBJ2-3 few
CASSQDLAGRAYGYTF TGCGCCAGCAGCCAAGATTTAGCAGGGCGAGCCTATGGCTACACCTTC TRBV4-3 - TRBJ1-2 -
CASSRNGGRETQYF TGTGCCAGCAGCCGGAACGGGGGTCGGGAGACCCAGTACTTC TRBV14 - TRBJ2-5 -
CASTDDGQGRRSLHF TGTGCCAGCACCGATGACGGACAGGGTCGACGGTCCCTCCACTTT TRBV28 TRBD1 TRBJ1-6 few
CASSIDSGLYEQFF TGTGCCAGTAGTATAGATTCAGGACTCTACGAGCAGTTCTTC TRBV19 - TRBJ2-1 few
CASSERLIKRTESAKNIQYF TGTGCCAGCAGTGAAAGGCTTATAAAACGGACAGAATCAGCCAAAAACATTCAGTACTTC TRBV2 - TRBJ2-4 -
CASSDWGLYEQYF TGTGCCAGCAGTGATTGGGGGCTCTACGAGCAGTACTTC TRBV2 - TRBJ2-7 -
CAISEKRTGTPFSYEQYF TGTGCCATCAGTGAGAAACGAACCGGGACACCCTTCTCCTACGAGCAGTACTTC TRBV10-3 - TRBJ2-7 -
CAISDGSVQPQHF TGTGCCATCAGTGACGGGTCGGTTCAGCCCCAGCATTTT TRBV10-3 - TRBJ1-5 -